This record covers a single T cell receptor (beta chain). These data originate in a study of control samples from healthy donors and cancer patients. The data were produced by immunoSEQ multiplex PCR, yet TCRdb's version contains in-frame clones alone and is incomplete. The sample records tens of thousands of clones, 75% to 85% being singletons. V was pared by 3 bases and J by 2 bases, with 10 bases between. This CDR3 comprises 14 residues. Germline V lookup: CDR1 SEHNR, CDR2 FQNEAQ (reference sequence). Input material: PBMCs. The chain uses TRBV7-9 and TRBJ1-1; D may be TRBD1 (5 bases). The TCR comes from a man aged 60 to 75 with colorectal cancer. CDR3 nucleotides: TGTGCCAGCAGCTTTACAGGCCTCAACACTGAAGCTTTCTTT. Amino acid sequence: CASSFTGLNTEAFF.